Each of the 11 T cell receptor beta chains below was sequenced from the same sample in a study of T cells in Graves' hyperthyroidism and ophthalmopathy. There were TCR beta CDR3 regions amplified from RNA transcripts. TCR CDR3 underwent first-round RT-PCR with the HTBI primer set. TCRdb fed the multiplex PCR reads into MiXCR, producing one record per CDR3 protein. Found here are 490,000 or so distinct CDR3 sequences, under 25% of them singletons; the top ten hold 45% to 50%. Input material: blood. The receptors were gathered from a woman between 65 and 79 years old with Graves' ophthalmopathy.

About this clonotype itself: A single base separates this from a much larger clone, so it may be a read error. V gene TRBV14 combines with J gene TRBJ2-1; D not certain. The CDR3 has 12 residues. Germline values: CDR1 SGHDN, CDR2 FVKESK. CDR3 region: CASSHSYNEQSF. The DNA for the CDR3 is TGTGCCAGCAGCCACTCCTACAATGAGCAGTCCTTC.

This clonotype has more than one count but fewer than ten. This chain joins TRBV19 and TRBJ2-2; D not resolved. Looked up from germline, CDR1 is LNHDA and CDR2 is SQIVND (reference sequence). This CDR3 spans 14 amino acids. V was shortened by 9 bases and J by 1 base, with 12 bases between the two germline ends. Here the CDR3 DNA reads TGTGCCAGCAGGAAAGCGTGGAACACCGGGGAGCTGTTTTTT. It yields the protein CASRKAWNTGELFF.

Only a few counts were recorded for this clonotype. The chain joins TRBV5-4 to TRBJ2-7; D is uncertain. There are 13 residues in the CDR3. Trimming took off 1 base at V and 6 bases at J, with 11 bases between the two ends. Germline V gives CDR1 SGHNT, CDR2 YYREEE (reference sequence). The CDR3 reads CASSLIGKGEQYF. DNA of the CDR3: TGTGCCAGCAGCTTGATAGGGAAGGGCGAGCAGTACTTC.

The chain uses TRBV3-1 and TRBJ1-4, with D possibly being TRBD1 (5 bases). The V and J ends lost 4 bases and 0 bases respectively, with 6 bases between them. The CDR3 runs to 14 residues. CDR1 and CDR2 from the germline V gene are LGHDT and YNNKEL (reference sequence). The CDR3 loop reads CASSRQPTNEKLFF. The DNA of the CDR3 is TGTGCCAGCAGCCGACAGCCAACTAATGAAAAACTGTTTTTT. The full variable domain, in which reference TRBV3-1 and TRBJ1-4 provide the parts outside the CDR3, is DTAVSQTPKYLVTQMGNDKSIKCEQNLGHDTMYWYKQDSKKFLKIMFSYNNKELIINETVPNRFSPKSPDKAHLNLHINSLELGDSAVYFCASSRQPTNEKLFFGSGTQLSVL.

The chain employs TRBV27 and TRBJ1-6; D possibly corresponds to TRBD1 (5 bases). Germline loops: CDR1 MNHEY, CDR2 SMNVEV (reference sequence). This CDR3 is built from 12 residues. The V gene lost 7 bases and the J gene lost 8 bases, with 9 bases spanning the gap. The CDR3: CASTRGDSPLHF. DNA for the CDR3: TGTGCCAGCACCCGAGGGGATTCACCCCTCCACTTT.

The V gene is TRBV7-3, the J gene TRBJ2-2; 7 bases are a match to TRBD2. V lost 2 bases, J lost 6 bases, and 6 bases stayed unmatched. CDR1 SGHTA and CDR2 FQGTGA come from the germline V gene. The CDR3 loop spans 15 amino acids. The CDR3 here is CASSLLGEGPGELFF. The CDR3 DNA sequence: TGTGCCAGCAGCTTACTCGGGGAGGGGCCCGGGGAGCTGTTTTTT.

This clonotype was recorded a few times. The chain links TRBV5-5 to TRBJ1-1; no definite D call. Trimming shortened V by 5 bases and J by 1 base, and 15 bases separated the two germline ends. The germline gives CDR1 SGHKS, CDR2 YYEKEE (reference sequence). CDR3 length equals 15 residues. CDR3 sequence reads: CASRQTPGGNTEAFF. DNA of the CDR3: TGTGCCAGCAGACAAACTCCAGGTGGGAACACTGAAGCTTTCTTT.

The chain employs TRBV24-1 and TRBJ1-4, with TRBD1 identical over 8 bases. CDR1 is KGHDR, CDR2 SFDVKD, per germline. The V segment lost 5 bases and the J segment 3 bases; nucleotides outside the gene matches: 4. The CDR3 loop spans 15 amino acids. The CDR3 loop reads CATSGSRGPNEKLFF. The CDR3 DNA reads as TGTGCCACCAGTGGATCCAGGGGGCCTAATGAAAAACTGTTTTTT.

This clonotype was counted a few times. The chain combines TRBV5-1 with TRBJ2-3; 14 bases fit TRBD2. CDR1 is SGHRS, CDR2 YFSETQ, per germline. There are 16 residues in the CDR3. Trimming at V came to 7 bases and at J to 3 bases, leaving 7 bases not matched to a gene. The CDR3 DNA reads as TGCGCCAGCGCCCGTGGGACTAGCGGGAGAACAGATACGCAGTATTTT. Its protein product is CASARGTSGRTDTQYF. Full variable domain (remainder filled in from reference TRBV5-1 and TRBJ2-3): KAGVTQTPRYLIKTRGQQVTLSCSPISGHRSVSWYQQTPGQGLQFLFEYFSETQRNKGNFPGRFSGRQFSNSRSEMNVSTLELGDSALYLCASARGTSGRTDTQYFGPGTRLTVL.

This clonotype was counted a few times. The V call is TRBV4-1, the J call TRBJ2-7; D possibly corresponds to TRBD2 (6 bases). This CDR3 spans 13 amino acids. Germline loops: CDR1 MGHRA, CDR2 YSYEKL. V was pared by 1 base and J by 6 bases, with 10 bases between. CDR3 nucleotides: TGCGCCAGCAGCCAAGTAGGAGGGGCCGAGCAGTACTTC. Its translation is CASSQVGGAEQYF.

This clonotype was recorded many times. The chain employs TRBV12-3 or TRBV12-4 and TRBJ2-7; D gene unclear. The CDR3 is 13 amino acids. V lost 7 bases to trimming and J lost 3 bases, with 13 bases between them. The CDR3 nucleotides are TGTGCCAGCAAGGCGGTAGGGCTCTACGAGCAGTACTTC. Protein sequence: CASKAVGLYEQYF.